This TCR beta chain is from a study of a mutant IDH1 vaccine in newly diagnosed glioma. The time point: baseline, week 1 (first vaccination visit). The treatment: pre-vaccination baseline after standard-of-care therapy. Astrocytomas found in donors were new, WHO grade 3 or 4, IDH1-mutant and ATRX-lost. Only in-frame clones appear in the TCRdb table, and some are missing; sequencing was by immunoSEQ multiplex PCR. This sample has about 32,000 clones, with about four fifths found just once. By share of the sample, this clone is medium-sized. Antigen specificity is unknown. Overall study findings and caveats: Altogether, 80% to 95% of patients exhibited vaccine-induced immune responses.

CDR1 and CDR2 from the germline V gene are MDHEN and SYDVKM. The CDR3 has 11 amino acids. Deletions cut 3 bases from V and 8 bases from J, with 5 bases between. The chain recombines TRBV28 with TRBJ1-5; D gene unclear. The material sequenced was PBMCs, taken from a glioma patient treated with radiotherapy, temozolomide or both. The source of this sequence is a man younger than 40 with glioma. CDR3 DNA: TGTGCCAGCAGTTTGACTGAGCCCCAGCATTTT. It is translated as CASSLTEPQHF.